This T cell receptor (beta chain) was sequenced during a study of cytomegalovirus exposure and HLA in healthy donors. The study's findings and limits: A missense DCLRE1C variant was associated with V- and J-gene trimming of TCR beta chains in a later analysis, and an independent cohort replicated the association. 164 TCR beta chains were listed as cytomegalovirus-associated.

A word on this clone: Its antigen is as yet unknown.

Germline V lookup: CDR1 SGHVS, CDR2 FQNEAQ. With 1 base removed from V and 3 bases from J, the gap between germline ends came to 10 bases. The CDR3 loop spans 14 amino acids. The PCR contained 60 Vbeta and 13 Jbeta primers. The repertoire was sequenced with immunoSEQ multiplex PCR; TCRdb's copy has only in-frame clones and lacks some. This sample yields 75,000 to 80,000 clones, of which around two thirds are seen a single time; 4% to 5% belongs to the top ten. This clonotype was sampled from a man aged 55 to 70 in good health and CMV-seropositive. Sequenced input: PBMCs. The chain couples TRBV7-8 to TRBJ2-7, with D hard to call. The CDR3 bases are TGTGCCAGCAGCTTAGTTGAGTACAGCTACGAGCAGTACTTC. Translated, it gives CASSLVEYSYEQYF.